These 4 T cell receptor beta chains came from one sample sequenced in a study of T-cell memory formation after mild COVID-19. In TCRdb, the 5' RACE reads were re-called with MiXCR into one record per CDR3 protein. This table holds under 300,000 distinct CDR3 sequences, less than 20% found once. The sample taken for sequencing was PBMCs or a T cell subset sorted from them (not recorded which). All receptors derive from a man in his late teens or twenties who had mild COVID-19 (a few samples of this study predate the infection). Cell type and time point are not known.

J is TRBJ2-2 and V is TRBV7-8, with D tentatively TRBD1 (6 bases). CDR3 size: 14 residues. Trimming left V 5 bases short and J 4 bases short, with 11 bases between. Germline loops: CDR1 SGHVS, CDR2 FQNEAQ. The CDR3 DNA follows: TGTGCCAGCAGCAAAACAGGGTTCACCGGGGAGCTGTTTTTT. Amino acids: CASSKTGFTGELFF. Based on the CDR3 plus reference TRBV7-8 and TRBJ2-2, the full variable domain is GAGVSQSPRYKVAKRGQDVALRCDPISGHVSLFWYQQALGQGPEFLTYFQNEAQLDKSGLPSDRFFAERPEGSVSTLKIQRTQQEDSAVYLCASSKTGFTGELFFGEGSRLTVL.

V usage is TRBV7-2 and J usage is TRBJ2-3; 10 bases map to TRBD2. V gave up 1 base and J gave up 2 bases; unmatched junction bases: 3. Per the germline V gene, CDR1 is SGHTA and CDR2 is FQGNSA. The CDR3 has 16 amino acids. DNA for the CDR3: TGTGCCAGCAGCTTAGTGAGCGGGGGGGTCACAGATACGCAGTATTTT. This sequence encodes CASSLVSGGVTDTQYF. Together with reference TRBV7-2 and TRBJ2-3, the CDR3 gives the full variable domain: GAGVSQSPSNKVTEKGKDVELRCDPISGHTALYWYRQSLGQGLEFLIYFQGNSAPDKSGLPSDRFSAERTGGSVSTLTIQRTQQEDSAVYLCASSLVSGGVTDTQYFGPGTRLTVL.

The V call is TRBV5-1, the J call TRBJ1-2; TRBD1 matches 8 bases. CDR1 is SGHRS, CDR2 YFSETQ, per germline. J lost 8 bases, V lost 2 bases, and 17 bases had no gene match. The length of the CDR3 is 17 residues. The CDR3 nucleotides read TGCGCCAGCAGCTTCGTAGGTGGGGCAGGGGGCATCCAAGGCTACACCTTC. Its translation is CASSFVGGAGGIQGYTF.

This clonotype appeared a few times. The chain joins TRBV7-9 to TRBJ2-3; the D is unclear. The CDR3 contains 15 residues. The V end was cut by 0 bases, the J end by 8 bases, with 15 bases between. CDR1 SEHNR and CDR2 FQNEAQ come from the germline V gene (reference sequence). The CDR3 spells CASSLASGQVGTQYF. In nucleotides, the CDR3 is TGTGCCAGCAGCTTAGCGAGTGGCCAGGTCGGTACGCAGTATTTT. Full variable domain (remainder filled in from reference TRBV7-9 and TRBJ2-3): DTGVSQNPRHKITKRGQNVTFRCDPISEHNRLYWYRQTLGQGPEFLTYFQNEAQLEKSRLLSDRFSAERPKGSFSTLEIQRTEQGDSAMYLCASSLASGQVGTQYFGPGTRLTVL.